This T cell receptor (beta chain) was observed in a study of blood T cell repertoires in COVID-19. Background on the study: Acute-phase and convalescent COVID-19 samples originated in the United States, Italy and Spain. Nucleic acid was either cDNA or gDNA, and it came from T cells, B-cell-depleted T cells, or PBMCs.

Authors' methods: From reference gene primer amplification, estimates of nucleated cell counts were derived. Generated by immunoSEQ multiplex PCR, the TCRdb table keeps only in-frame clones and is missing some. V, J and clone size are taken as reported in that table, and D and trimming were inferred from the DNA itself. This sample has a few hundred thousand clones, with around 89% found just once. Participants' reported clinical history set cohort assignment. The V and J ends lost 5 bases and 0 bases respectively, with 11 bases between them. This CDR3 has 14 amino acids. In germline, CDR1 is SQVTM, CDR2 ANQGSEA.

The sequenced sample consisted of PBMCs or T cells enriched from blood (not recorded which). The receptor was derived from a man aged 18 to 30 who had recovered from COVID-19. The rearrangement joins TRBV29-1 to TRBJ1-5; possible D gene TRBD1, 6 bases. CDR3 protein: CSVIQGNSNQPQHF. CDR3 sequence (DNA): TGCAGCGTTATACAGGGAAATAGCAATCAGCCCCAGCATTTT.